This T cell receptor (beta chain) was identified in a study of blood T cell repertoires in COVID-19. Study-wide context: Acute and convalescent COVID-19 specimens originated in the United States, Italy and Spain. In each case, the material was cDNA or gDNA derived from T cells, B-cell-depleted T cells, or PBMCs.

In germline, CDR1 is LGHDT, CDR2 YNNKEL (reference sequence). CDR3 size: 12 residues. Study processing details: The authors estimated nucleated cell counts from reference gene primer amplification. Produced via immunoSEQ multiplex PCR; TCRdb's table is partial and in-frame only. Clonal size and the V and J genes are those of that table, whereas D and trimming came from the DNA. The table shows around 170,000 clones, with roughly nine tenths occurring only once. Notes on this clone: One end of the junction fails to match germline, which may point to a read error.

Source material: peripheral blood. The TCR comes from a woman in her 70s with acute or convalescent COVID-19. The chain links TRBV3-1 (or the pseudogene TRBV3-2) to TRBJ2-7, with a weak D call TRBD1 (6 bases). The CDR3, as DNA: TGTGCCAGCAGCCAAGATAGGGGGAAGAGGAACTTC. Translated: CASSQDRGKRNF.